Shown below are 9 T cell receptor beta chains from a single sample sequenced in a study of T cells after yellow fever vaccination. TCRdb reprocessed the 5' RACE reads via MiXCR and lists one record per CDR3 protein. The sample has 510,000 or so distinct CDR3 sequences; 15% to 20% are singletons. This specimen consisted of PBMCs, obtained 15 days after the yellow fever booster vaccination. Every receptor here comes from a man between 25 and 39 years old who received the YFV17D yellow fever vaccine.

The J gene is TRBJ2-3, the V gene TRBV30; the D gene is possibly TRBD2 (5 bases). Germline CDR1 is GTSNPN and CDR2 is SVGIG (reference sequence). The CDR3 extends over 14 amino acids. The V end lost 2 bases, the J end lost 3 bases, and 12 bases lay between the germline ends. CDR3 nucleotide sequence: TGTGCCTGGAGTAGAGGACTTGAGACAGATACGCAGTATTTT. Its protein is CAWSRGLETDTQYF.

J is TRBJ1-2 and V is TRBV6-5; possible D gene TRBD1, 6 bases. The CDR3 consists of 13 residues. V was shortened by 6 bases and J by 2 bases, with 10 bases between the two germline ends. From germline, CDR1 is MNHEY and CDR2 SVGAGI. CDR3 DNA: TGTGCCAGCAGGGTGGACAGAAACTATGGCTACACCTTC. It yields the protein CASRVDRNYGYTF.

The CDR3 DNA reads as TGTGCCAGCAGCCTAAGACAGGCGCCGCGTGGCTACACCTTC. It is translated as CASSLRQAPRGYTF. The chain employs TRBV6-1 and TRBJ1-2, with D possibly TRBD1 on 6 matching bases. This CDR3 comprises 14 residues. The germline gives CDR1 MNHNS, CDR2 SASEGT. V gave up 6 bases and J gave up 7 bases, with 18 bases separating them.

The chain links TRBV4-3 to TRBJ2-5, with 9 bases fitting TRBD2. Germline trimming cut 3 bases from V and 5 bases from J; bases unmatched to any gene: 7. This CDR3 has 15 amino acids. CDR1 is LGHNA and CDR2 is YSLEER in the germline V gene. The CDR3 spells CASSHLLSGSETQYF. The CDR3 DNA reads TGCGCCAGCAGCCACCTACTTAGCGGGAGCGAGACCCAGTACTTC.

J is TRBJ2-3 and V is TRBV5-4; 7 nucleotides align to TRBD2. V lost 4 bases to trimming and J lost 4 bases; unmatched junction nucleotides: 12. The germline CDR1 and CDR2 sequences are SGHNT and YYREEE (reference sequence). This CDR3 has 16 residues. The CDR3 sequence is CASSLGASGFADTQYF. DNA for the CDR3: TGTGCCAGCAGCCTTGGGGCTAGCGGATTCGCAGATACGCAGTATTTT.

CDR3 sequence: CASSPGTGTDSYNEQFF. The CDR3 DNA is TGTGCCAGCTCACCCGGGACAGGGACCGACTCCTACAATGAGCAGTTCTTC. The V call is TRBV18, the J call TRBJ2-1, with 9 bases fitting TRBD1. Germline V gene data show CDR1 as KGHSH and CDR2 as LQKENI. The trim removed 3 bases at V and 0 bases at J, leaving 6 bases unmatched. The CDR3 is made up of 17 amino acids.

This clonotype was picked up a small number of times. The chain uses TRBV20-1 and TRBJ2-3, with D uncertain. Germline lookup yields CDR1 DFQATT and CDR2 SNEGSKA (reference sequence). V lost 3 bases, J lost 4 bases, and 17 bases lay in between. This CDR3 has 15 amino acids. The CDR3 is CSASDLQEISDTQYF. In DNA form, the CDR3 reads TGCAGTGCTAGTGATCTCCAAGAAATCTCAGATACGCAGTATTTT.

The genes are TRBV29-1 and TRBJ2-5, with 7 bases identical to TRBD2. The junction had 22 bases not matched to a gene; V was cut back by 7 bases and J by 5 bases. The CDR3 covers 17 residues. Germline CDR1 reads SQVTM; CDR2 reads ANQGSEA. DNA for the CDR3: TGCAGCGCCCAGGGCGGGCTAGCGGCCTCCTTTAGGGAGACCCAGTACTTC. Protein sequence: CSAQGGLAASFRETQYF.

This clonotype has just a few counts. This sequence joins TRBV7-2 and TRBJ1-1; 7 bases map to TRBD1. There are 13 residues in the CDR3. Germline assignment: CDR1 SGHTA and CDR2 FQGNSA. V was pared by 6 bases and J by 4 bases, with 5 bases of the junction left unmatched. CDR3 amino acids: CASSQRQGTEAFF. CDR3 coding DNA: TGTGCCAGCAGTCAGAGACAGGGCACTGAAGCTTTCTTT.